This T cell receptor beta chain was obtained from a study of blood T cell repertoires in COVID-19. This clone was seen just once. The CDR3 is made up of 17 amino acids. CDR1 SGHRS and CDR2 YFSETQ come from the germline V gene. Germline trimming cut 3 bases from V and 5 bases from J; bases unmatched to any gene: 9. Repertoires were generated with immunoSEQ multiplex PCR, while TCRdb's copy carries only in-frame clones and drops some. The sample carries around 290,000 clones, roughly 91% recorded once. J is TRBJ2-3 and V is TRBV5-1; 13 nucleotides line up with TRBD2. Sequenced sample: peripheral blood. This receptor was taken from a man between 40 and 49 years old with acute or convalescent COVID-19. CDR3 in DNA: TGCGCCAGCAGCTCCAGACTAGCGGGGGGCCCGAAAGATACGCAGTATTTT. This sequence encodes CASSSRLAGGPKDTQYF. The full variable domain, rest sourced from reference TRBV5-1 and TRBJ2-3, is KAGVTQTPRYLIKTRGQQVTLSCSPISGHRSVSWYQQTPGQGLQFLFEYFSETQRNKGNFPGRFSGRQFSNSRSEMNVSTLELGDSALYLCASSSRLAGGPKDTQYFGPGTRLTVL.